This section outlines one T cell receptor (beta chain) sequence together with its context. The record originates from a study of T cell changes during pregnancy in multiple sclerosis. Germline values: CDR1 MDHEN, CDR2 SYDVKM. The CDR3 is made up of 17 amino acids. V was clipped by 2 bases and J by 3 bases, with 20 bases between them. The repertoire was sequenced with immunoSEQ multiplex PCR; TCRdb's copy has only in-frame clones and lacks some. The repertoire holds around 60,000 clones, with around 90% as singletons. The clonotype originates from a female donor in good health, enrolled as a control in a pregnancy study. Sequencing used peripheral blood, obtained in the third trimester of pregnancy. This chain uses TRBV28 with TRBJ2-7, with a tentative D call TRBD1 (6 bases). CDR3 protein: CASSLRFRPRGYYEQYF. The CDR3 bases are TGTGCCAGCAGTTTAAGGTTTAGGCCCAGGGGTTACTACGAGCAGTACTTC.